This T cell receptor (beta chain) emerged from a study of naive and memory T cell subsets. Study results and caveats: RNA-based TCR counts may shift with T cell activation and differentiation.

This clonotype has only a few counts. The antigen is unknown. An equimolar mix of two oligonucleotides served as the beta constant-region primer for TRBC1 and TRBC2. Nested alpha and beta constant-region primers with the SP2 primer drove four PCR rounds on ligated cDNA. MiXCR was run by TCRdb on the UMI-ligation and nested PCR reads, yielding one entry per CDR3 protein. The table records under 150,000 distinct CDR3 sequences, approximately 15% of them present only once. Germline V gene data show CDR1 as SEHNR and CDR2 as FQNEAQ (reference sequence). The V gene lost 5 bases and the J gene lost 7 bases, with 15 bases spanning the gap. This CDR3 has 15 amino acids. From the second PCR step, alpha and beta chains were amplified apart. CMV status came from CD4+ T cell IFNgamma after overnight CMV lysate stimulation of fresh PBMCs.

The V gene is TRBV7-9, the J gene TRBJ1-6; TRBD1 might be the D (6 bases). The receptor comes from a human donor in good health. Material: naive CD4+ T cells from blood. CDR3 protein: CASSLSGAANSPLHF. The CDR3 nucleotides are TGTGCCAGCAGCCTTTCAGGGGCGGCAAATTCACCCCTCCACTTT.